This T cell receptor beta chain was identified during a study of response to subunit inactivated influenza vaccine. Study conclusions and caveats: T cells newly recruited by each seasonal influenza vaccination are few, the authors suggested.

One entry per CDR3 protein, called by TCRdb with MiXCR from the RT-PCR reads. The table lists 150,000 to 200,000 distinct CDR3 sequences, about 12% of them singletons. This clonotype has more than one count but fewer than ten. Its specificity is unknown. The CDR3 has 17 residues. Germline values: CDR1 SGHTS, CDR2 YDEGEE. With V trimmed by 7 bases and J by 4 bases, 8 bases remained unmatched. These same records also appear under a second study, on T cells expressing NK-cell markers. That investigation notes: UMIs accompanied the 5'RACE template switching by which TCR beta cDNA was made. Sorted CD3+CD56-NKG2C+, CD3+CD56+NKG2C- and CD3+CD56+NKG2C+ T cells were the source of the TCR beta repertoires. Within the sequenced cohort of eight donors, seven exhibited HCMV seropositivity and one was seronegative. In roughly six donors, dominant NKG2C+ clonotypes were about 1.0-7.5% of CD8+ T cells.

The sample in question was CD8+ T cells sorted from PBMCs, obtained 11 to 12 days after vaccination. The chain is built from TRBV5-8 and TRBJ2-1, with 16 bases that match TRBD2. The sequence came from a middle-aged man who received an inactivated influenza vaccine. The CDR3 sequence: CASWKPGLAGGYNEQFF. The CDR3 DNA sequence: TGTGCCAGCTGGAAACCGGGACTAGCGGGGGGGTACAATGAGCAGTTCTTC.